The text below deals with one TCR beta chain. Its antigen is currently unknown. This sample stems from a study of Ad26.COV2.S vaccination and SARS-CoV-2 variants. Looking at the study overall: Doses of Ad26.COV2.S were injected into muscle once or twice, 56 days apart.

Treatment described: around 19 received Ad26.COV2.S at low or high dose, single or two shots; several received placebo; per-sample allocation not given. The investigators took samples on day 63 after the first vaccine or placebo injection. Donor was an adult aged 18-55 years in Boston. Repertoires were generated with immunoSEQ multiplex PCR, while TCRdb's copy carries only in-frame clones and drops some. The table includes 400,000 to 500,000 clones, roughly 87% detected once. Study outcomes and limitations: Using TCR breadth and depth analyses may have led to underestimated total T cell responses.

Trimming shortened V by 3 bases and J by 3 bases, and 4 bases separated the two germline ends. This CDR3 comprises 12 residues. Germline V gene sequence: CDR1 SGHVS, CDR2 FNYEAQ. The chain couples TRBV7-6 to TRBJ2-3; D is unresolved. Source: peripheral blood, taken in a trial of Ad26.COV2.S vaccine versus placebo. The TCR comes from a person aged 18-60 years who received the Ad26.COV2.S COVID-19 vaccine or a placebo. CDR3 DNA: TGTGCCAGCAGCTTTCATACAGATACGCAGTATTTT. It yields the protein CASSFHTDTQYF.